This TCR beta chain derives from a study of T cell repertoires and HLA-DP antigens. As for this clone: As yet, its antigen is unknown.

The table came from immunoSEQ multiplex PCR; TCRdb's copy has only in-frame clones and leaves some out. Here the sample spans approximately 100,000 clones, around nine tenths being singletons. Germline V gene lookup returns CDR1 MDHEN and CDR2 SYDVKM. There are 15 residues in the CDR3. Trimming stripped 5 bases from V and 4 bases from J, with 15 bases between. This rearrangement joins TRBV28 to TRBJ1-3; no firm D call. This receptor was taken from a man aged 50 or older in good health and CMV-seronegative. The specimen was CD4+ T cells from PBMCs. CDR3 region: CASSPTGVEGNTIYF. CDR3 nucleotides: TGTGCCAGCAGTCCGACCGGGGTGGAAGGAAACACCATATATTTT.